One sample yielded the 6 T cell receptor beta chains listed below, sequenced in a study of cytomegalovirus exposure and HLA in healthy donors. PCR used 60 Vbeta primers and 13 Jbeta primers. Method: immunoSEQ multiplex PCR; TCRdb's copy keeps in-frame clones and lacks some. This repertoire shows more than 55,000 clones, roughly 80% found once; its top ten account for 3.5% to 5%. Input material: PBMCs. These receptors were taken from a man aged 25 to 40 in good health and CMV-seronegative.

This sequence joins TRBV5-4 and TRBJ2-5; D call uncertain. The end of the DNA is better explained by TRBJ2-7, so the J call may be wrong. CDR3 length: 12 amino acids. CDR1 and CDR2 (germline): SGHNT, YYREEE (reference sequence). CDR3 nucleotide sequence: TGTGCCAGCAGCTTGGTTGGTAACGAGCAGTACTTC. Amino acid sequence: CASSLVGNEQYF.

The rearrangement links TRBV5-1 to TRBJ2-1; weak D call: TRBD1 (5 bases). Between the trimmed V and J ends, which lost 4 bases and 0 bases, there was a span of 11 bases. Germline V lookup: CDR1 SGHRS, CDR2 YFSETQ. The CDR3 sequence is 15 residues long. The CDR3 loop reads CASSRTRSSYNEQFF. As DNA, the CDR3 is TGCGCCAGCAGCCGGACAAGAAGCTCCTACAATGAGCAGTTCTTC.

Concerning this clone: Other DNA sequences in the same sample also yield this CDR3. Written as DNA, the CDR3 is TGTGCCAGCAGCTTAGGGGGGGGCGCGGGGGAGCAGTACTTC. Translated: CASSLGGGAGEQYF. The chain carries TRBV5-4 and TRBJ2-7; TRBD2 is a possible D gene (7 bases). Trimming shortened V by 2 bases and J by 7 bases, and 16 bases separated the two germline ends. The germline V gene encodes CDR1 SGHNT and CDR2 YYREEE (reference sequence). The CDR3 has 14 amino acids.

The chain links TRBV7-2 to TRBJ1-5; 8 nucleotides match TRBD1. The V and J ends lost 4 bases and 5 bases, in that order; junction bases with no gene match: 4. The V gene's germline CDR1 is SGHTA and CDR2 FQGNSA. CDR3 length: 14 residues. The CDR3 loop is CASSSRRGHQPQHF. DNA for the CDR3: TGTGCCAGCAGCTCACGCAGGGGGCATCAGCCCCAGCATTTT.

This clone was found once. The chain employs TRBV7-2 and TRBJ2-5; the D gene is possibly TRBD1 (6 bases). With 4 bases removed from V and 1 base from J, the gap between germline ends came to 10 bases. The length of the CDR3 is 14 residues. CDR1 is SGHTA, CDR2 FQGNSA, per germline. CDR3 amino acids: CASSWGHGQETQYF. CDR3 nucleotides: TGTGCCAGCAGCTGGGGACACGGCCAAGAGACCCAGTACTTC.

This clone was counted a few times. V gene TRBV6-1 combines with J gene TRBJ1-3; D is unresolved. V gave up 3 bases and J gave up 3 bases, with 9 bases separating them. Germline V gene data show CDR1 as MNHNS and CDR2 as SASEGT. This CDR3 is built from 14 residues. For the CDR3, the DNA is TGTGCCAGCAGTGATCCCCAGCGTGGAAACACCATATATTTT. Translation gives CASSDPQRGNTIYF.